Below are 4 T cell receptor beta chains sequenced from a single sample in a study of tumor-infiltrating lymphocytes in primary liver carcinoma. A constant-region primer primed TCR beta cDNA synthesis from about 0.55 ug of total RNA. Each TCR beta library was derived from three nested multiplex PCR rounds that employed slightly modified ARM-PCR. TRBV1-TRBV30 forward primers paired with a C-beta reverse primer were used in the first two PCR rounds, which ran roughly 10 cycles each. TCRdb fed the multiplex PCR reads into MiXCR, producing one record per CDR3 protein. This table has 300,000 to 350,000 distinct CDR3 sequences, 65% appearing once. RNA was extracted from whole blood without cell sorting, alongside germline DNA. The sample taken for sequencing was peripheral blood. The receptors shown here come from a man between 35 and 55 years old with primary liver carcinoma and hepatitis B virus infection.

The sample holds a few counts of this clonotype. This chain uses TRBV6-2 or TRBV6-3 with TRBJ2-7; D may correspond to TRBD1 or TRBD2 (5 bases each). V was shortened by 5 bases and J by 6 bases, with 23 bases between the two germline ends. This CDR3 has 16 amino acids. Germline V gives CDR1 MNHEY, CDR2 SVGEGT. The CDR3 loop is CASSDPGTAYSLEQYF. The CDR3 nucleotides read TGTGCCAGCAGTGACCCTGGGACCGCTTACTCCCTCGAGCAGTACTTC.

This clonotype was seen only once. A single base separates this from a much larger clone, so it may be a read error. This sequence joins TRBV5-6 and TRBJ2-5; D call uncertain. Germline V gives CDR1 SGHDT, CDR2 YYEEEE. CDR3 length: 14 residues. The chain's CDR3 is CVSNLGPNQETQYF. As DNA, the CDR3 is TGTGTCAGCAACCTTGGGCCGAACCAAGAGACCCAGTACTTC.

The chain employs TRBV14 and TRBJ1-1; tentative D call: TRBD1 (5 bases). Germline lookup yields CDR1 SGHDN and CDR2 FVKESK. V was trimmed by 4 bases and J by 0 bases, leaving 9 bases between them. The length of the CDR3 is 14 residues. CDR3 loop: CASSLRGMNTEAFF. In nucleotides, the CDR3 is TGTGCCAGCAGCCTACGGGGGATGAACACTGAAGCTTTCTTT.

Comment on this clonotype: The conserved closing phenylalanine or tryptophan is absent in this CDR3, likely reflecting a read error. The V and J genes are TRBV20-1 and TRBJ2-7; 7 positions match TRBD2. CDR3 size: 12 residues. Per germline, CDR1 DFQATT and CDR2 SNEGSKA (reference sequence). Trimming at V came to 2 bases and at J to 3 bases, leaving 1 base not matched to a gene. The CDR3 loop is CSARTSDYEQYL. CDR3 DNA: TGCAGTGCTAGAACTAGCGACTACGAGCAGTACTTA.